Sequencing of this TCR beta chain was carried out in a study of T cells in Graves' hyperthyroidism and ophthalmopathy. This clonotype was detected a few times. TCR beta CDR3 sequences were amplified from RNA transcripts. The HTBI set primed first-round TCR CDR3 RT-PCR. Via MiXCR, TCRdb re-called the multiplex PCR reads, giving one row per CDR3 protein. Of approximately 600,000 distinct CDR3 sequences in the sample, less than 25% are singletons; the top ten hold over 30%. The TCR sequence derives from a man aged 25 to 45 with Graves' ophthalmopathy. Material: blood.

In nucleotides, the CDR3 is TGTGCCATCAGCGGGGGACAGGGTGGAAACACCATATATTTT. This codes for CAISGGQGGNTIYF. The gene calls are TRBV10-3 and TRBJ1-3; 9 nucleotides align to TRBD1. The CDR3 length is 14 residues. Germline CDR1 reads ENHRY; CDR2 reads SYGVKD. J lost 3 bases, V lost 6 bases, and 3 bases had no gene match.